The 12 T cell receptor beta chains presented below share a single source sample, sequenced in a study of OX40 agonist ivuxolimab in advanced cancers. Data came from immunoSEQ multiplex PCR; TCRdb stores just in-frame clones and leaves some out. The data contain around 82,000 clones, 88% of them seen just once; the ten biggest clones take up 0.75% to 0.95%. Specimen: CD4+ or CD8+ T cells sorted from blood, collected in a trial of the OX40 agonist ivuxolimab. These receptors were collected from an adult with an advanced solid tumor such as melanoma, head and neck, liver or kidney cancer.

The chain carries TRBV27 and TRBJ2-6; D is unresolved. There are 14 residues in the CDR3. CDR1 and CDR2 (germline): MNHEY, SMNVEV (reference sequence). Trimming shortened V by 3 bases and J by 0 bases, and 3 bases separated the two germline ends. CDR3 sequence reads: CASSFSSGANVLTF. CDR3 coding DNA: TGTGCCAGCAGTTTCAGCTCTGGGGCCAACGTCCTGACTTTC.

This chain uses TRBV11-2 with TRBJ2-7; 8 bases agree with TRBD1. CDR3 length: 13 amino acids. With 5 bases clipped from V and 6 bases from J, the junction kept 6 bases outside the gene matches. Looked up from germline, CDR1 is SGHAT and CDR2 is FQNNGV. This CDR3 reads CASSHGTGGEQYF. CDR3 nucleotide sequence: TGTGCCAGCAGCCACGGGACAGGAGGCGAGCAGTACTTC.

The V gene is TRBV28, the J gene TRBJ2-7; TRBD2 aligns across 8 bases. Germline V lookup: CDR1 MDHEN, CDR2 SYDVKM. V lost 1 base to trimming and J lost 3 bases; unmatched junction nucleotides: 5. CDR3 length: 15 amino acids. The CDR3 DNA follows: TGTGCCAGCAGTTTATTCGGGGGGGGCTACTACGAGCAGTACTTC. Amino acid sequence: CASSLFGGGYYEQYF.

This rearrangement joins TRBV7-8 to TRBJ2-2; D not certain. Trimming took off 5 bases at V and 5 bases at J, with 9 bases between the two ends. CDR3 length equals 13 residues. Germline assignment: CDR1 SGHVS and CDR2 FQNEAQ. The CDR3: CASSVLETGELFF. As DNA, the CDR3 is TGTGCCAGCAGCGTTTTAGAAACCGGGGAGCTGTTTTTT.

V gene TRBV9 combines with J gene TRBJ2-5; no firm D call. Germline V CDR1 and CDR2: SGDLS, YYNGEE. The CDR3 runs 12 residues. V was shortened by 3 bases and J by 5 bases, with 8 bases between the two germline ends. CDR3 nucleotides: TGTGCCAGCAGCGCATTCGGGGAGACCCAGTACTTC. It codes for CASSAFGETQYF.

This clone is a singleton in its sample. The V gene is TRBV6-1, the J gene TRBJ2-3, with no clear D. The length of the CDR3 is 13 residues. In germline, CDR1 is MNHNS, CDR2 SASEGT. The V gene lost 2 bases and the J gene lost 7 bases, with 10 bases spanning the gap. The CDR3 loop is CASSESQPNTQYF. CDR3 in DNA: TGTGCCAGCAGTGAATCTCAGCCCAATACGCAGTATTTT.

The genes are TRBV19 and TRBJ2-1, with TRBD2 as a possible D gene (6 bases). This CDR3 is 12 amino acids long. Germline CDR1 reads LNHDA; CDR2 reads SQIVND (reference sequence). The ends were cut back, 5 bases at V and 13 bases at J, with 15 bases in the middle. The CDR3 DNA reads TGTGCCAGTAGTTCTAGCGTCCAAATCCAGTTCTTC. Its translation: CASSSSVQIQFF.

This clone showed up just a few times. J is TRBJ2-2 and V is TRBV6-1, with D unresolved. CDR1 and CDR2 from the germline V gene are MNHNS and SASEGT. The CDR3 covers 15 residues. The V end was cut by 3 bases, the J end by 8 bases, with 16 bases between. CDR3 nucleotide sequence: TGTGCCAGCAGTGATCTTCAGCTATTCACGGGGGAGCTGTTTTTT. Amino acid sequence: CASSDLQLFTGELFF.

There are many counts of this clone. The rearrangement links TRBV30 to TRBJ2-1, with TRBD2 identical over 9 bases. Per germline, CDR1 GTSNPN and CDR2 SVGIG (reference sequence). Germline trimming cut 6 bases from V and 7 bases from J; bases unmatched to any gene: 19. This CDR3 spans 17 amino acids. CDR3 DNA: TGTGCCTGTATCCCAGGACTAGCGAGAACCGCGGGGAATGAGCAGTTCTTC. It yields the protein CACIPGLARTAGNEQFF.

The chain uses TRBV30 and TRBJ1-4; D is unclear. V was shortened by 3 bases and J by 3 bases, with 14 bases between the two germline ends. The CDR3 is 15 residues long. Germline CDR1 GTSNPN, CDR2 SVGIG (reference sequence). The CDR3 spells CAWRSRKDANEKLFF. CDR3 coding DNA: TGTGCCTGGAGGAGTCGAAAGGACGCTAATGAAAAACTGTTTTTT.

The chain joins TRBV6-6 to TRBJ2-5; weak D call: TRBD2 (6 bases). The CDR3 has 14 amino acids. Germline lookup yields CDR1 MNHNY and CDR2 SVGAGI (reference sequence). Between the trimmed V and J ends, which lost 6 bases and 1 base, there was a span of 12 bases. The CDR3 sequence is CASRWGVGQETQYF. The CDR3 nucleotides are TGTGCCAGCAGATGGGGGGTAGGCCAAGAGACCCAGTACTTC.

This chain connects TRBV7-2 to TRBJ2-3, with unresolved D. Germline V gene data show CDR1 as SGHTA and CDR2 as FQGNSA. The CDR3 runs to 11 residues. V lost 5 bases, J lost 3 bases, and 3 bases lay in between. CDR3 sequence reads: CASSPTDTQYF. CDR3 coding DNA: TGTGCCAGCAGCCCGACAGATACGCAGTATTTT.